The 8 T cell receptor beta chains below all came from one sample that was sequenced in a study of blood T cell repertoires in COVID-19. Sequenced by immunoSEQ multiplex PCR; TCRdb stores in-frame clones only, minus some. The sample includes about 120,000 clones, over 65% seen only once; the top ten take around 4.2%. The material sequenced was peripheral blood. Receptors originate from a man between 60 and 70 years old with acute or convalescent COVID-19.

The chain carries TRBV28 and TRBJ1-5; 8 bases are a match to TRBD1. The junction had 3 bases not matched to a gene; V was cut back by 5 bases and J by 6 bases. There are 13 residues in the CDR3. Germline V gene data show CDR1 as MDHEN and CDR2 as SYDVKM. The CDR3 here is CASSRTGPQPQHF. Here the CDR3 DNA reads TGTGCCAGCAGTAGGACAGGGCCTCAGCCCCAGCATTTT.

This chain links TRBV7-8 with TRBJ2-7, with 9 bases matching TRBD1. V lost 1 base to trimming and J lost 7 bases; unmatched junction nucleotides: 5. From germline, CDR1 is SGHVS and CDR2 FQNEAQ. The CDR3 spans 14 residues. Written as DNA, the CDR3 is TGTGCCAGCAGCTTAGTGGGGACAGGGAGGGAGCAGTACTTC. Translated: CASSLVGTGREQYF. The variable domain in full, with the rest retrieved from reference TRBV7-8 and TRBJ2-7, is GAGVSQSPRYKVAKRGQDVALRCDPISGHVSLFWYQQALGQGPEFLTYFQNEAQLDKSGLPSDRFFAERPEGSVSTLKIQRTQQEDSAVYLCASSLVGTGREQYFGPGTRLTVT.

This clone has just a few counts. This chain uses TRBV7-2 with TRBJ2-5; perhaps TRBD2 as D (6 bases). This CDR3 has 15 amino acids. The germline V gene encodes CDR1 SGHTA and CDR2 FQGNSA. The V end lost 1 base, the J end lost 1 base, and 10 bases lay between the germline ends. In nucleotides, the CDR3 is TGTGCCAGCAGCTTAGTGGCGGGACCCCAAGAGACCCAGTACTTC. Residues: CASSLVAGPQETQYF.

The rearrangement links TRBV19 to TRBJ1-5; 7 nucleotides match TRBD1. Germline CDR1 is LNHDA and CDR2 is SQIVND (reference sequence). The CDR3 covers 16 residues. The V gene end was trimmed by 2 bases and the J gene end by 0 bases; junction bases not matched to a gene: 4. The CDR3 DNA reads TGTGCCAGTAGTATATTCGGGACAGATAGCAATCAGCCCCAGCATTTT. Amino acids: CASSIFGTDSNQPQHF.

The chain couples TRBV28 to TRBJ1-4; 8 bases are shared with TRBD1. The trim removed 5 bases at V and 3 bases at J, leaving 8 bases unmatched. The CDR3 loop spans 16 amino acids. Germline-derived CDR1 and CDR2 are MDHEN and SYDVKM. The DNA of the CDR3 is TGTGCCAGCAGTCCGCCCGGGACAGGTTCTAATGAAAAACTGTTTTTT. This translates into CASSPPGTGSNEKLFF.

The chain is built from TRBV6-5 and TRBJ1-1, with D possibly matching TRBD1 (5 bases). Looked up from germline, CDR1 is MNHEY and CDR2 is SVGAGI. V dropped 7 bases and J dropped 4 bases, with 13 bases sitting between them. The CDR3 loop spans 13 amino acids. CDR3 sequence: CASTGGMGTEAFF. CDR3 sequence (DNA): TGTGCCAGCACCGGGGGGATGGGCACTGAAGCTTTCTTT.

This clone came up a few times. The CDR3 is CASSLIAGAYNEQFF. The CDR3 nucleotides read TGTGCCAGCAGCCTTATAGCGGGAGCCTACAATGAGCAGTTCTTC. The rearrangement links TRBV27 to TRBJ2-1; 9 positions agree with TRBD2. The germline V gene has CDR1 MNHEY and CDR2 SMNVEV (reference sequence). J lost 2 bases, V lost 6 bases, and 5 bases had no gene match. The CDR3 covers 15 residues.

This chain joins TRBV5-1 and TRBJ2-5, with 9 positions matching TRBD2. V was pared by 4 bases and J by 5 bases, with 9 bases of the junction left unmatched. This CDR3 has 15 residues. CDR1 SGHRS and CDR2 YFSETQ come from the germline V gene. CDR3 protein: CASSADVAGEETQYF. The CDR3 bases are TGCGCCAGCAGCGCGGACGTAGCGGGAGAGGAGACCCAGTACTTC.